The 8 T cell receptor beta chains reported below all come from one sample, sequenced in a study of blood T cell repertoires in COVID-19. TCRdb's copy holds only in-frame clones and misses some; the assay was immunoSEQ multiplex PCR. This table has 130,000 or so clones, 75% to 80% appearing once. The sample taken for sequencing was peripheral blood. The source of these receptors is a human donor in a cohort sampled during active COVID-19.

The chain has TRBV6-4 and TRBJ2-3; 8 nucleotides align to TRBD1. The germline V gene encodes CDR1 MRHNA and CDR2 SNTAGT. The CDR3 spans 17 residues. V dropped 5 bases and J dropped 0; count of bases not matched to a gene: 10. CDR3: CASSLSRTGKSTDTQYF. CDR3 DNA: TGTGCCAGCAGTCTATCTCGGACAGGGAAGAGCACAGATACGCAGTATTTT.

The chain has TRBV24-1 and TRBJ2-2; TRBD1 agrees at 7 bases. This CDR3 has 16 amino acids. Germline V gene sequence: CDR1 KGHDR, CDR2 SFDVKD. J lost 5 bases, V lost 5 bases, and 10 bases had no gene match. The CDR3 region is CATSAGAGGSTGELFF. CDR3 in DNA: TGTGCCACCAGTGCAGGGGCAGGGGGTAGTACCGGGGAGCTGTTTTTT.

V and J are TRBV6-5 and TRBJ2-7, with no clear D. Germline assignment: CDR1 MNHEY and CDR2 SVGAGI. V dropped 5 bases and J dropped 3 bases, with 5 bases sitting between them. The CDR3 totals 11 residues. The CDR3 nucleotides are TGTGCCAGCAGTAAATACTACGAGCAGTACTTC. This codes for CASSKYYEQYF.

CDR3 nucleotide sequence: TGTGCCAGCAGTGAACCCCGGACAGGACTCTATGGCTACACCTTC. Protein product: CASSEPRTGLYGYTF. The chain links TRBV2 to TRBJ1-2, with 7 nucleotides matching TRBD1. J was trimmed by 4 bases and V by 2 bases; bases with no gene match: 7. CDR1 SNHLY and CDR2 FYNNEI come from the germline V gene. The CDR3 sequence is 15 residues long.

The rearrangement links TRBV27 to TRBJ2-7; 8 bases map to TRBD2. CDR3 size: 15 residues. Trimming at V came to 0 bases and at J to 4 bases, leaving 5 bases not matched to a gene. Per germline, CDR1 MNHEY and CDR2 SMNVEV (reference sequence). The CDR3 DNA is TGTGCCAGCAGTTTATCTTCGGGGGGGGGTTACGAGCAGTACTTC. Its protein is CASSLSSGGGYEQYF.

This clone has only a few counts. The chain combines TRBV7-6 with TRBJ2-7; 7 positions agree with TRBD2. After removal of 0 bases from V and 7 bases from J, the junction contained 3 bases not matched to a gene. Germline-derived CDR1 and CDR2 are SGHVS and FNYEAQ. This CDR3 contains 13 residues. As DNA, the CDR3 is TGTGCCAGCAGCTTAGCGCAAGCGGGAGAGCAGTACTTC. This codes for CASSLAQAGEQYF. Drawing the rest from reference TRBV7-6 and TRBJ2-7, the complete variable domain is GAGVSQSPRYKVTKRGQDVALRCDPISGHVSLYWYRQALGQGPEFLTYFNYEAQQDKSGLPNDRFSAERPEGSISTLTIQRTEQRDSAMYRCASSLAQAGEQYFGPGTRLTVT.

V usage is TRBV5-4 and J usage is TRBJ2-7; unclear D gene. CDR1 and CDR2 from the germline V gene are SGHNT and YYREEE (reference sequence). The CDR3 is 14 residues long. Between the trimmed V and J ends, which lost 0 bases and 0 bases, there was a span of 7 bases. The CDR3, as DNA: TGTGCCAGCAGCTTGGCCCGGAGCTCCTACGAGCAGTACTTC. As protein: CASSLARSSYEQYF. Filled out from reference TRBV5-4 and TRBJ2-7, the complete variable domain reads ETGVTQSPTHLIKTRGQQVTLRCSSQSGHNTVSWYQQALGQGPQFIFQYYREEENGRGNFPPRFSGLQFPNYSSELNVNALELDDSALYLCASSLARSSYEQYFGPGTRLTVT.

V gene TRBV5-1 combines with J gene TRBJ1-3, with a possible D match to TRBD1 (5 bases). Trimming took 0 bases from V and 3 from J, leaving 13 bases between them. Germline V gene lookup returns CDR1 SGHRS and CDR2 YFSETQ. CDR3 size: 16 residues. In DNA, the CDR3 is TGCGCCAGCAGCTTGGGAGGCGGGGGTCTTGGAAACACCATATATTTT. Amino acid sequence: CASSLGGGGLGNTIYF.